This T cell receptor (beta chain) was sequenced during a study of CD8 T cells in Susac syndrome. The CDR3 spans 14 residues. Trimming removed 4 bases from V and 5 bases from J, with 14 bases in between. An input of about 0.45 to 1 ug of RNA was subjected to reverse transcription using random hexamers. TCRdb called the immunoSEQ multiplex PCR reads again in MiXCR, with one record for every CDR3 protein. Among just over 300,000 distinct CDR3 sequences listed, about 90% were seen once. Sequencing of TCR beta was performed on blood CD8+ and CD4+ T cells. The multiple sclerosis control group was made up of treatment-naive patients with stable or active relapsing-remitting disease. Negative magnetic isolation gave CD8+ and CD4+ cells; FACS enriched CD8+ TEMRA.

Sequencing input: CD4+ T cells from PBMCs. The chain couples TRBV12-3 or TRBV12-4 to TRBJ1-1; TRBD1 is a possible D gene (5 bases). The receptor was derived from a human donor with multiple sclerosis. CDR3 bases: TGTGCCAGCAGTTCCCAGGGAGGGGTAACTGAAGCTTTCTTT. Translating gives CASSSQGGVTEAFF.